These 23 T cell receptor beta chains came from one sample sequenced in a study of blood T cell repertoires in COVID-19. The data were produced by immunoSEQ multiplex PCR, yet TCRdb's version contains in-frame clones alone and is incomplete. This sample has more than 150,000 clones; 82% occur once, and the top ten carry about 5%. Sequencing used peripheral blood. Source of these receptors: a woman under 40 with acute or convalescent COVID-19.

The CDR3 DNA sequence: TGCGCCAGCAGCTTGGCGGGGGTGGGTTCACCCCTCCACTTT. Protein product: CASSLAGVGSPLHF. The V gene is TRBV5-1, the J gene TRBJ1-6; a possible D gene is TRBD1 (5 bases). V was pared by 0 bases and J by 9 bases, with 10 bases between. The V gene's germline CDR1 is SGHRS and CDR2 YFSETQ. CDR3 length equals 14 residues.

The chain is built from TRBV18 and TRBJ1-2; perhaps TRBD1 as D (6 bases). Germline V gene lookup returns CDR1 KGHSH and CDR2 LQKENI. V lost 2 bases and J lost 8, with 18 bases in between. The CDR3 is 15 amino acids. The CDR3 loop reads CASSPWTAREGGYTF. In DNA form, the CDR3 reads TGTGCCAGCTCACCATGGACAGCGAGAGAAGGGGGCTACACCTTC.

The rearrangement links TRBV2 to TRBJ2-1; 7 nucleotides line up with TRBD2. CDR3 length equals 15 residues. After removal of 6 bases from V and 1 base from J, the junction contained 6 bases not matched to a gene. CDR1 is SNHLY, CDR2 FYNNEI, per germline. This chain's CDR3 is CASRLLALSYNEQFF. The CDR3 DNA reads TGTGCCAGCAGACTACTAGCGCTATCCTACAATGAGCAGTTCTTC.

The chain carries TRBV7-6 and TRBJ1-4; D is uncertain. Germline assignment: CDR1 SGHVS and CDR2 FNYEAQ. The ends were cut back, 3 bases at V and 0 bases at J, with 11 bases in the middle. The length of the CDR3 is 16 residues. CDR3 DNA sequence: TGTGCCAGCAGCTTTGGTAGCCGAGCAACTAATGAAAAACTGTTTTTT. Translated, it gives CASSFGSRATNEKLFF.

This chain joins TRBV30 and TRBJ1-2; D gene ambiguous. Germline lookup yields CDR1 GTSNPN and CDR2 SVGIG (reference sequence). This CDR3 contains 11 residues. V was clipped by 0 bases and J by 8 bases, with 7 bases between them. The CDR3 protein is CAWSVYGGYTF. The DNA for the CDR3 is TGTGCCTGGAGTGTATACGGGGGCTACACCTTC.

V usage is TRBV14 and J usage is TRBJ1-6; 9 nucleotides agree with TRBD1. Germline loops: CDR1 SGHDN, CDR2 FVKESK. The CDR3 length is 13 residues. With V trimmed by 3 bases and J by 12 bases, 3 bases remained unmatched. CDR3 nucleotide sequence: TGTGCCAGCAGCCATAGACAGGGGGAACCCCTCCACTTT. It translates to CASSHRQGEPLHF. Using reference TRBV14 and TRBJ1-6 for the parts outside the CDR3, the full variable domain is EAGVTQFPSHSVIEKGQTVTLRCDPISGHDNLYWYRRVMGKEIKFLLHFVKESKQDESGMPNNRFLAERTGGTYSTLKVQPAELEDSGVYFCASSHRQGEPLHFGNGTRLTVT.

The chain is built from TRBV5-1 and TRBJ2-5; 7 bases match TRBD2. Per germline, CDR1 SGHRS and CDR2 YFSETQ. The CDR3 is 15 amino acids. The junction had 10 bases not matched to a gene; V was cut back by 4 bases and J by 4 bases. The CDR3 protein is CASSPVAGVIETQYF. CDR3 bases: TGCGCCAGCAGCCCTGTCGCGGGGGTAATAGAGACCCAGTACTTC.

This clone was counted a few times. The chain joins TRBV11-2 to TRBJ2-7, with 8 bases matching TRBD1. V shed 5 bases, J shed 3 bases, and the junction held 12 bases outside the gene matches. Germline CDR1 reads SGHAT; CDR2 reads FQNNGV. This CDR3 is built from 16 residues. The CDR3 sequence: CASSPTLGQGFYEQYF. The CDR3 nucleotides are TGTGCCAGCAGCCCTACCTTAGGACAGGGTTTCTACGAGCAGTACTTC.

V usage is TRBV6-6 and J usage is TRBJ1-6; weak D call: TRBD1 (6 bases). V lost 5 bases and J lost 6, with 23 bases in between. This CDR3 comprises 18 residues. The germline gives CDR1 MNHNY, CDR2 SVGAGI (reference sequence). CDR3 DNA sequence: TGTGCCAGCAGTGGATCCCGCGAAGGGGGGGGACGTAATTCACCCCTCCACTTT. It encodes CASSGSREGGGRNSPLHF.

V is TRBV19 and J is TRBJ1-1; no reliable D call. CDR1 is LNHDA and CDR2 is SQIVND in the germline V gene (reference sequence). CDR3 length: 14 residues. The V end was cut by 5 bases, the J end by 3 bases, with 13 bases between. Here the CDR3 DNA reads TGTGCCAGTAGTTTCGGGATTCTATACACTGAAGCTTTCTTT. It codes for CASSFGILYTEAFF.

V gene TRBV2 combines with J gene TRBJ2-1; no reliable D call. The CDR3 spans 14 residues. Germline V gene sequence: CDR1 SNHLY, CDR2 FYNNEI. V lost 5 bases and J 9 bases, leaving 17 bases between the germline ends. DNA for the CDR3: TGTGCCAGCAGTCAGACCGTGATTGGCGGTGAGCAGTTCTTC. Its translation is CASSQTVIGGEQFF.

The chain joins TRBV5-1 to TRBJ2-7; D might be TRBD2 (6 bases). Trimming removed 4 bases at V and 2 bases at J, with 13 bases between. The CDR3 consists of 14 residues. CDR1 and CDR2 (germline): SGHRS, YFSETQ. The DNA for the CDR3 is TGCGCCAGCAGCGAAAAGCGGGCCACCTACGAGCAGTACTTC. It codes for CASSEKRATYEQYF.

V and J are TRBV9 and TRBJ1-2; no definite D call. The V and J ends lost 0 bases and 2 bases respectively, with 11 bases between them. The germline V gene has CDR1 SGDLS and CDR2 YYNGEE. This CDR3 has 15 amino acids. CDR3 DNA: TGTGCCAGCAGCGTAGCTGTGGCGGCGAACTATGGCTACACCTTC. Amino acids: CASSVAVAANYGYTF. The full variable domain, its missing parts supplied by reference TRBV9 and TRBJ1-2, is DSGVTQTPKHLITATGQRVTLRCSPRSGDLSVYWYQQSLDQGLQFLIQYYNGEERAKGNILERFSAQQFPDLHSELNLSSLELGDSALYFCASSVAVAANYGYTFGSGTRLTVV.

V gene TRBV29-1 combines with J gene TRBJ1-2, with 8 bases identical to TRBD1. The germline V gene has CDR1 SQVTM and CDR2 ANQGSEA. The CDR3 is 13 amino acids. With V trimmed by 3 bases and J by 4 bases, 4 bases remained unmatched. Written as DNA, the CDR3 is TGCAGCGTTGAGGGACAGGAGGCCTATGGCTACACCTTC. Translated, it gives CSVEGQEAYGYTF.

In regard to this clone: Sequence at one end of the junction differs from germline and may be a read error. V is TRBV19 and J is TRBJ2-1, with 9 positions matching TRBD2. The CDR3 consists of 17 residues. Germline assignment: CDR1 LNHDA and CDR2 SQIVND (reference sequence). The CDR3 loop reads CASSTGGLAKISNGQFF. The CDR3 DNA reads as TGTGCCAGTAGTACTGGAGGACTAGCGAAGATATCAAATGGGCAGTTCTTC.

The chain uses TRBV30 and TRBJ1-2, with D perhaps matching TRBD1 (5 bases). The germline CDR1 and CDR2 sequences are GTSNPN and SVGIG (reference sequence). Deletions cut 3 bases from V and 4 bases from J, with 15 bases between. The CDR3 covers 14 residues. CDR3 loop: CAWSLTGGTYGYTF. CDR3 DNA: TGTGCCTGGAGCTTAACGGGGGGGACCTATGGCTACACCTTC.

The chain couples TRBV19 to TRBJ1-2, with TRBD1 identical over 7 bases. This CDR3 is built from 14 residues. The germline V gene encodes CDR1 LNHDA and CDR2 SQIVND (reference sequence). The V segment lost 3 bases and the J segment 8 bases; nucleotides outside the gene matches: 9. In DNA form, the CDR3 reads TGTGCCAGTAGTATCCCCAGGGGGGTAAGCGGCTACACCTTC. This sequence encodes CASSIPRGVSGYTF.

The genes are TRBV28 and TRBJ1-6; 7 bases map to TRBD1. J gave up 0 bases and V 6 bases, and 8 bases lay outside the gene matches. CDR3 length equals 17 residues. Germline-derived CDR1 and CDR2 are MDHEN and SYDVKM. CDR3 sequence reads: CASSETGWSSYNSPLHF. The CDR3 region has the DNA TGTGCCAGCAGCGAGACAGGGTGGAGCTCCTATAATTCACCCCTCCACTTT. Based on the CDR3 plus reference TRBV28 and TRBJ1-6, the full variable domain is DVKVTQSSRYLVKRTGEKVFLECVQDMDHENMFWYRQDPGLGLRLIYFSYDVKMKEKGDIPEGYSVSREKKERFSLILESASTNQTSMYLCASSETGWSSYNSPLHFGNGTRLTVT.

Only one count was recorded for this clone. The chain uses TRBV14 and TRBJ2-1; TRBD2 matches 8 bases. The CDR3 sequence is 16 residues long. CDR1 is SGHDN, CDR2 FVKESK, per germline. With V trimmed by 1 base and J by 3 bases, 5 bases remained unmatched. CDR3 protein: CASSQGGAGVYNEQFF. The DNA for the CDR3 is TGTGCCAGCAGCCAAGGGGGAGCGGGAGTCTACAATGAGCAGTTCTTC.

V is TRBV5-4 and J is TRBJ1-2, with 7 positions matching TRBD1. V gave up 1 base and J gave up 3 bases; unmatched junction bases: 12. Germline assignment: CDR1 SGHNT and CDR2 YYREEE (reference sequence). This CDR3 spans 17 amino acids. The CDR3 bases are TGTGCCAGCAGCTTGAGCGGGGGACAGCCGTGGGACTATGGCTACACCTTC. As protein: CASSLSGGQPWDYGYTF. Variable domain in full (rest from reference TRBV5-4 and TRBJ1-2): ETGVTQSPTHLIKTRGQQVTLRCSSQSGHNTVSWYQQALGQGPQFIFQYYREEENGRGNFPPRFSGLQFPNYSSELNVNALELDDSALYLCASSLSGGQPWDYGYTFGSGTRLTVV.

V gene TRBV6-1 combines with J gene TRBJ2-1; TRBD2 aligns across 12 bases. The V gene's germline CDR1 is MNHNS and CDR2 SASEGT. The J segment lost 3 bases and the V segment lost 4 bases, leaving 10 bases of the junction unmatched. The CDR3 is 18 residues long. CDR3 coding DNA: TGTGCCAGCAGTGCTCAGACTAGCGGGAGTGTATTCTACAATGAGCAGTTCTTC. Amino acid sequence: CASSAQTSGSVFYNEQFF.

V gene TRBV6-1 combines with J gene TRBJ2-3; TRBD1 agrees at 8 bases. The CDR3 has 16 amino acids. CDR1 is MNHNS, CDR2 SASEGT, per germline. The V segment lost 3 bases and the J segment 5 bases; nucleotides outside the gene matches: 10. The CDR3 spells CASSEPRRDRRDTQYF. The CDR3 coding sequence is TGTGCCAGCAGTGAGCCCCGCCGGGACAGGAGAGATACGCAGTATTTT.

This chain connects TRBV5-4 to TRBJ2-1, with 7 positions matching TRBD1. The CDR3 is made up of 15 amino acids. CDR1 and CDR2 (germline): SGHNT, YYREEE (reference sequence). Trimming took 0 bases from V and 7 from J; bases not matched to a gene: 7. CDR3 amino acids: CASSLVTGFGNEQFF. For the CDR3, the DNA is TGTGCCAGCAGCTTGGTGACAGGGTTCGGGAATGAGCAGTTCTTC.